This TCR beta chain was identified during a study of cytomegalovirus exposure and HLA in healthy donors. About the research overall: The same platform was used for the 110 or so validation repertoires as for the 650 to 700 first-cohort repertoires, as reported in a later analysis.

Assay: immunoSEQ multiplex PCR; the TCRdb copy retains only in-frame clones and omits some. The sample has 200,000 or so clones, around 84% seen once; the top ten hold 13%. To note about this clone: Its antigen remains unidentified. A read error is possible here, since a much larger clone lies one base away. Other nucleotide sequences in the sample specify the same CDR3.

Study-level results: A classifier reportedly called cytomegalovirus status with high sensitivity and specificity.

The CDR3 sequence is 14 residues long. Germline CDR1 and CDR2: SGHRS and YFSETQ. Deletions cut 0 bases from V and 0 bases from J, with 7 bases between. V is TRBV5-1 and J is TRBJ2-7; D might be TRBD2 (6 bases). The TCR was taken from a woman between 25 and 40 years old in good health and CMV-seropositive. Sequencing was done on a sample of PBMCs. The CDR3 nucleotides are TGCGCCAGCAGCTTGGACGGGAGCTCCTACGAGCAGTACTTC. Protein product: CASSLDGSSYEQYF.